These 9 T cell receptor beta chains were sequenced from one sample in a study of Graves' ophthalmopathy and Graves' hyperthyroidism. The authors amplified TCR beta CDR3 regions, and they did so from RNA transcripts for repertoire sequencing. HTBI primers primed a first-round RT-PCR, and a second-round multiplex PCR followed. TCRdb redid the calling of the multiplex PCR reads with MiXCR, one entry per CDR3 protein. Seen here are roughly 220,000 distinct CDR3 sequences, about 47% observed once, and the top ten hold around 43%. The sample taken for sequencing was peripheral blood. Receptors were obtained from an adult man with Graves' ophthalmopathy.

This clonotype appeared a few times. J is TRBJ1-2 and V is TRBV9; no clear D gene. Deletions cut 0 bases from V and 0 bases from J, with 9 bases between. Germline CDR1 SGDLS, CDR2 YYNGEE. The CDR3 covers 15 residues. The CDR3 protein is CASSVVAGPNYGYTF. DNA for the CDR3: TGTGCCAGCAGCGTAGTCGCCGGACCTAACTATGGCTACACCTTC.

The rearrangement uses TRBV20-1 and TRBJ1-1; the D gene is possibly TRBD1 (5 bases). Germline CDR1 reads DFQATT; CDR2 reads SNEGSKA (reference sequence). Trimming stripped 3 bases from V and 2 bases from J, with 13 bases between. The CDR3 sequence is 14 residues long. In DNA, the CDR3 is TGCAGTGCTAGGAGGGGTGCAGGAAACACTGAAGCTTTCTTT. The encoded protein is CSARRGAGNTEAFF.

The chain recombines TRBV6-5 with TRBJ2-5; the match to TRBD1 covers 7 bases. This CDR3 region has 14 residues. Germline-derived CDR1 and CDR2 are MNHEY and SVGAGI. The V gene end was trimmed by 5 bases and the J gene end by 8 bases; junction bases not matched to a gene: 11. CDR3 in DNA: TGTGCCAGCAGTGCCAAAAGGGACAGCCCTACCCAGTACTTC. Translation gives CASSAKRDSPTQYF.

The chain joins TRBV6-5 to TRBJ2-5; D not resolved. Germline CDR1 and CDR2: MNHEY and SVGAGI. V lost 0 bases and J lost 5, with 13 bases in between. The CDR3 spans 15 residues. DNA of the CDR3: TGTGCCAGCAGTTACTCGGGGATTGGAGATGAGACCCAGTACTTC. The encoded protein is CASSYSGIGDETQYF.

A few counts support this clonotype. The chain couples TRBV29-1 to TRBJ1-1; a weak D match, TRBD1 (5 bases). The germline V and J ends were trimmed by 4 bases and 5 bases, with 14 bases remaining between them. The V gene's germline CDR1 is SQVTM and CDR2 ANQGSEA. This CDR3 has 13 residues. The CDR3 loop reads CSVGGGGRTEAFF. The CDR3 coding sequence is TGCAGCGTTGGGGGGGGGGGAAGAACTGAAGCTTTCTTT.

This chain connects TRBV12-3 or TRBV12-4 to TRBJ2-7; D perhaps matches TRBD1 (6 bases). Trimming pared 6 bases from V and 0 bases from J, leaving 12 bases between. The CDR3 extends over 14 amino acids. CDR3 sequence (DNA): TGTGCCAGCAGGGGTCAGGGGATCTCCTACGAGCAGTACTTC. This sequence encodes CASRGQGISYEQYF.

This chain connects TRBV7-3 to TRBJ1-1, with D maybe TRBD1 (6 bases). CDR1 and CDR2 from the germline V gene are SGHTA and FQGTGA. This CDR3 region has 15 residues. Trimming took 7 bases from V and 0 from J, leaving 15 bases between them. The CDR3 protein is CASTERGALNTEAFF. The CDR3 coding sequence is TGTGCCAGCACGGAGCGGGGGGCCTTGAACACTGAAGCTTTCTTT.

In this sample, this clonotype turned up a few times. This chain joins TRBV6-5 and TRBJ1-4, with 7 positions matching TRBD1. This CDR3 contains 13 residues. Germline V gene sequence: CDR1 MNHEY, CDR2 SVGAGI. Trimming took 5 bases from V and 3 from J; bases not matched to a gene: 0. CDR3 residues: CASSDRANEKLFF. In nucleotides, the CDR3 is TGTGCCAGCAGTGACAGGGCTAATGAAAAACTGTTTTTT.

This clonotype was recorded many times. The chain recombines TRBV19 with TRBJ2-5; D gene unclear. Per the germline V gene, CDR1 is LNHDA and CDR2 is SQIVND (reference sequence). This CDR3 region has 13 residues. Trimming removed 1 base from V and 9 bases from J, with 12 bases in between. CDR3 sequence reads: CASSIVESQPQYF. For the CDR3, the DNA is TGTGCCAGTAGTATAGTTGAGTCCCAGCCCCAGTACTTC. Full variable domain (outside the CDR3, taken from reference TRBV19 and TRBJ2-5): DGGITQSPKYLFRKEGQNVTLSCEQNLNHDAMYWYRQDPGQGLRLIYYSQIVNDFQKGDIAEGYSVSREKKESFPLTVTSAQKNPTAFYLCASSIVESQPQYFGPGTRLLVL.